This entry lists 19 T cell receptor beta chains sequenced from one sample in a study of shared clonotypes between healthy human individuals. Clones were read by immunoSEQ multiplex PCR, and TCRdb kept only the in-frame ones, dropping some. The sample consists of some 95,000 clones, around 67% of them appearing once. What was sequenced was memory CD8+ T cells sorted from blood. Subset described: CD45RO+ cells pooled with CCR7-negative TemRA cells. These receptor sequences come from a man aged 25 to 45 in good health.

The J gene is TRBJ2-7, the V gene TRBV6-4; the match to TRBD2 covers 7 bases. After removal of 0 bases from V and 5 bases from J, the junction contained 7 bases not matched to a gene. The CDR3 is 15 residues long. Germline lookup yields CDR1 MRHNA and CDR2 SNTAGT. The CDR3 is CASSDSGGSGDEQYF. The CDR3 nucleotides read TGTGCCAGCAGTGACTCGGGCGGGAGTGGGGACGAGCAGTACTTC.

This clone was seen a single time. This chain connects TRBV9 to TRBJ1-1; D is possibly TRBD1 (6 bases). The CDR3 covers 13 residues. V dropped 0 bases and J dropped 3 bases, with 6 bases sitting between them. CDR1 and CDR2 from the germline V gene are SGDLS and YYNGEE. The CDR3 here is CASSVAGDTEAFF. CDR3 bases: TGTGCCAGCAGCGTAGCAGGGGACACTGAAGCTTTCTTT.

The chain joins TRBV12-1 to TRBJ2-4; TRBD1 reflects the table's D call only, with no check against the DNA. TRBV12-1 is a known pseudogene. The CDR3 totals 21 residues. The chain's CDR3 is CASSFALTGVSKCLAKNIQYF. DNA of the CDR3: TGTGCCAGCAGCTTTGCATTGACAGGGGTCTCGAAGTGCCTAGCCAAAAACATTCAGTACTTC.

V is TRBV29-1 and J is TRBJ2-7, with D perhaps TRBD2 (5 bases). Germline assignment: CDR1 SQVTM and CDR2 ANQGSEA. Trimming left V 7 bases short and J 3 bases short, with 16 bases between. This CDR3 region has 13 residues. The DNA for the CDR3 is TGCAGCGCCACCCTACAAACTAGCTACGAGCAGTACTTC. Protein product: CSATLQTSYEQYF.

The chain uses TRBV4-3 and TRBJ2-7, with 7 nucleotides matching TRBD2. With 0 bases clipped from V and 4 bases from J, the junction kept 6 bases outside the gene matches. CDR1 is LGHNA and CDR2 is YSLEER in the germline V gene. CDR3 length: 15 residues. This chain's CDR3 is CASSQDAGVLYEQYF. The CDR3 bases are TGCGCCAGCAGCCAAGACGCGGGGGTTTTATACGAGCAGTACTTC.

The chain uses TRBV4-3 and TRBJ2-3; TRBD2 matches at 8 bases. CDR1 is LGHNA, CDR2 YSLEER, per germline. CDR3 size: 15 residues. After removal of 5 bases from V and 3 bases from J, the junction contained 7 bases not matched to a gene. The CDR3 spells CASSSLAEMTDTQYF. The CDR3 DNA follows: TGCGCCAGCAGCTCACTAGCGGAAATGACAGATACGCAGTATTTT.

This clone was seen at least ten times. This chain joins TRBV6-1 and TRBJ2-6; D remains ambiguous. Trimming stripped 4 bases from V and 0 bases from J, with 7 bases between. CDR3 size: 15 residues. Germline CDR1 and CDR2: MNHNS and SASEGT. In DNA, the CDR3 is TGTGCCAGCAGTGCTACAGACTCTGGGGCCAACGTCCTGACTTTC. As protein: CASSATDSGANVLTF.

This clone was recorded a few times. This chain connects TRBV6-5 to TRBJ2-7, with D perhaps matching TRBD2 (6 bases). Trimming took 8 bases from V and 4 from J, leaving 9 bases between them. From germline, CDR1 is MNHEY and CDR2 SVGAGI. CDR3 length: 11 amino acids. The CDR3 nucleotides are TGTGCCAGCGGAGGGAAGTACGAGCAGTACTTC. It codes for CASGGKYEQYF.

The rearrangement uses TRBV18 and TRBJ2-1; 9 nucleotides agree with TRBD1. In germline, CDR1 is KGHSH, CDR2 LQKENI. The CDR3 totals 14 residues. With 4 bases clipped from V and 6 bases from J, the junction kept 4 bases outside the gene matches. This chain's CDR3 is CASSRKTGGNEQFF. CDR3 nucleotides: TGTGCCAGCTCACGCAAGACAGGGGGCAATGAGCAGTTCTTC.

In its sample, this clone was seen a few times. Other DNA sequences from this sample encode an identical CDR3 as well. This rearrangement joins TRBV27 to TRBJ2-7; D perhaps matches TRBD1 (6 bases). The CDR3 spans 13 residues. The V and J ends lost 9 bases and 0 bases respectively, with 12 bases between them. Germline V lookup: CDR1 MNHEY, CDR2 SMNVEV (reference sequence). The CDR3 sequence is CASSTGSSYEQYF. The DNA for the CDR3 is TGTGCCAGTAGCACAGGGAGCTCCTACGAGCAGTACTTC.

This clone was counted many times. The chain links TRBV12-2 to TRBJ2-7; TRBD1, the table's D call, lacks a check against the DNA. TRBV12-2 is a listed pseudogene. This CDR3 has 18 residues. The CDR3 coding sequence is TGTGCAAGTCGCTCCCCTCGGGAAGGGCAGGGGGCTTCCTACGAGCAGTACTTC. Translating it yields CASRSPREGQGASYEQYF.

This clone was seen at least ten times. Within the sample, other DNA sequences also encode this same CDR3. This chain joins TRBV15 and TRBJ2-7; D is undetermined. The germline gives CDR1 LNHNV, CDR2 YYDKDF (reference sequence). V was shortened by 4 bases and J by 1 base, with 8 bases between the two germline ends. CDR3 length: 13 residues. This CDR3 reads CATSKDLSYEQYF. The CDR3 DNA sequence: TGTGCCACCAGCAAGGACCTATCCTACGAGCAGTACTTC. The full variable domain, in which reference TRBV15 and TRBJ2-7 provide the parts outside the CDR3, is DAMVIQNPRYQVTQFGKPVTLSCSQTLNHNVMYWYQQKSSQAPKLLFHYYDKDFNNEADTPDNFQSRRPNTSFCFLDIRSPGLGDTAMYLCATSKDLSYEQYFGPGTRLTVT.

The gene calls are TRBV7-8 and TRBJ2-2; D may be TRBD2 (8 bases). Germline V lookup: CDR1 SGHVS, CDR2 FQNEAQ. Trimming pared 3 bases from V and 4 bases from J, leaving 21 bases between. The CDR3 spans 18 residues. CDR3 DNA sequence: TGTGCCAGCAGCTTTTATCAAGGGGGCGCGGGGGGCACCGGGGAGCTGTTTTTT. Encoded protein: CASSFYQGGAGGTGELFF.

This clone appeared a single time. The CDR3 is CASSLVPSIAGGLKETQYF. The CDR3 DNA follows: TGTGCCAGCAGCTTGGTCCCCAGCATAGCGGGAGGGTTAAAAGAGACCCAGTACTTC. The rearrangement uses TRBV5-4 and TRBJ2-5, with 11 bases aligning to TRBD2. From germline, CDR1 is SGHNT and CDR2 YYREEE (reference sequence). The CDR3 extends over 19 amino acids. Trimming cost V 0 bases and J 3 bases; bases outside gene matches: 13.

The chain uses TRBV25-1 and TRBJ2-7, with a possible D match to TRBD2 (6 bases). Germline V gene data show CDR1 as MGHDK and CDR2 as SYGVNS. This CDR3 region has 12 residues. Trimming stripped 10 bases from V and 3 bases from J, with 13 bases between. The CDR3 reads CATGGPRYEQYF. DNA for the CDR3: TGTGCCACCGGGGGACCCCGCTACGAGCAGTACTTC.

This chain links TRBV5-6 with TRBJ2-7; 7 positions agree with TRBD1. Looked up from germline, CDR1 is SGHDT and CDR2 is YYEEEE. J gave up 2 bases and V 2 bases, and 4 bases lay outside the gene matches. This CDR3 is built from 14 residues. DNA for the CDR3: TGTGCCAGCAGCTTAAGGGGGCCTACCTACGAGCAGTACTTC. This translates into CASSLRGPTYEQYF.

The chain couples TRBV2 to TRBJ1-1; D is perhaps TRBD1 (6 bases). CDR3 length equals 14 residues. Deletions cut 0 bases from V and 5 bases from J, with 10 bases between. Germline V gene sequence: CDR1 SNHLY, CDR2 FYNNEI. As DNA, the CDR3 is TGTGCCAGCAGTGAAGCCGTAGGGGGGACTGAAGCTTTCTTT. Translating gives CASSEAVGGTEAFF.

V usage is TRBV2 and J usage is TRBJ2-1; D unresolved. Between the trimmed V and J ends, which lost 2 bases and 8 bases, there was a span of 10 bases. The CDR3 is 13 residues long. Germline V CDR1 and CDR2: SNHLY, FYNNEI. CDR3 nucleotide sequence: TGTGCCAGCAGTGAAACGGTCGGGCATGAGCAGTTCTTC. This gives the protein CASSETVGHEQFF. The entire variable domain, with the rest obtained from reference TRBV2 and TRBJ2-1, is as follows: EPEVTQTPSHQVTQMGQEVILRCVPISNHLYFYWYRQILGQKVEFLVSFYNNEISEKSEIFDDQFSVERPDGSNFTLKIRSTKLEDSAMYFCASSETVGHEQFFGPGTRLTVL.

This clone was observed a handful of times. The gene calls are TRBV27 and TRBJ2-4, with 7 bases aligning to TRBD1. This CDR3 spans 13 amino acids. Trimming at V came to 4 bases and at J to 7 bases, leaving 4 bases not matched to a gene. Germline CDR1 reads MNHEY; CDR2 reads SMNVEV (reference sequence). Here the CDR3 reads CASSSTGYNIQYF. The CDR3 bases are TGTGCCAGCAGTTCGACAGGGTATAACATTCAGTACTTC.